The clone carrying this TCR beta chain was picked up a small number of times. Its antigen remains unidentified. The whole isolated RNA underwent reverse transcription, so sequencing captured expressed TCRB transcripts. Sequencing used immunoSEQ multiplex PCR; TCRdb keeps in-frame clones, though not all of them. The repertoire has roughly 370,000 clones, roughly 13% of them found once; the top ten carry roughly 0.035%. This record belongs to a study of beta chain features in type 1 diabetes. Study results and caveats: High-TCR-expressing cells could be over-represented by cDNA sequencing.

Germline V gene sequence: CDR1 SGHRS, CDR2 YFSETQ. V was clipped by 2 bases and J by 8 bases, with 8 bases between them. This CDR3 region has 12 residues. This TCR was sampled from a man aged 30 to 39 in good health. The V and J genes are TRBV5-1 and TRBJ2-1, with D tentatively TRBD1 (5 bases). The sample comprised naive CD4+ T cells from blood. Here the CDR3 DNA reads TGCGCCAGCAGCTTAAAGGGGCATGAGCAGTTCTTC. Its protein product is CASSLKGHEQFF.